Listed here are 29 T cell receptor beta chains from one sample, sequenced in a study of blood T cell repertoires in COVID-19 (dated by TCRdb to about 2020). Library preparation used the immunoSEQ multiplex PCR assay. Drawn from immuneACCESS, this table holds only the in-frame rearrangements with V and J called that TCRdb kept. Clones are partly lost; checked studies trace under half to an unresolved V gene and leave the rest unexplained. The sample data list roughly 430,000 clones, and around 90% of these were observed just once. The ten largest account for approximately 2% of the sample. Input material: PBMCs or T cells enriched from blood (not recorded which). The source is a woman aged 35 to 49 with acute COVID-19.

The gene calls are TRBV5-4 and TRBJ1-2; 9 bases map to TRBD1. V shed 4 bases, J shed 2 bases, and the junction held 6 bases outside the gene matches. The germline CDR1 and CDR2 sequences are SGHNT and YYREEE (reference sequence). CDR3 length: 15 residues. DNA of the CDR3: TGTGCCAGCAGCAAAGACAGGGGGGCGAACTATGGCTACACCTTC. Translation: CASSKDRGANYGYTF.

V and J are TRBV9 and TRBJ2-2; maybe TRBD1 (6 bases). Germline V lookup: CDR1 SGDLS, CDR2 YYNGEE. CDR3 length: 13 amino acids. V was trimmed by 9 bases and J by 0 bases, leaving 9 bases between them. The CDR3 DNA sequence: TGTGCCACCGGACAGTCGAACACCGGGGAGCTGTTTTTT. Its translation is CATGQSNTGELFF.

The V gene is TRBV18, the J gene TRBJ2-5, with a weak D call TRBD1 (6 bases). Trimming stripped 6 bases from V and 4 bases from J, with 18 bases between. The CDR3 is 15 amino acids. Per the germline V gene, CDR1 is KGHSH and CDR2 is LQKENI. CDR3 nucleotides: TGTGCCAGCTCGCCGCTCACGCCCAGGGGAGAGACCCAGTACTTC. Residues: CASSPLTPRGETQYF.

The chain combines TRBV30 with TRBJ1-4; 9 nucleotides align to TRBD1. Germline CDR1 reads GTSNPN; CDR2 reads SVGIG (reference sequence). After removal of 5 bases from V and 6 bases from J, the junction contained 10 bases not matched to a gene. The CDR3 has 15 residues. The CDR3: CAWALYRGRDEKLFF. The CDR3 nucleotides read TGTGCCTGGGCCCTCTACAGGGGGCGGGATGAAAAACTGTTTTTT. The variable domain in full, with the rest retrieved from reference TRBV30 and TRBJ1-4, is SQTIHQWPATLVQPVGSPLSLECTVEGTSNPNLYWYRQAAGRGLQLLFYSVGIGQISSEVPQNLSASRPQDRQFILSSKKLLLSDSGFYLCAWALYRGRDEKLFFGSGTQLSVL.

This sequence joins TRBV20-1 and TRBJ2-1, with a weak D call TRBD1 (5 bases). There are 17 residues in the CDR3. From germline, CDR1 is DFQATT and CDR2 SNEGSKA (reference sequence). Deletions cut 3 bases from V and 0 bases from J, with 18 bases between. DNA of the CDR3: TGCAGTGCTAGTGCCCGCGGTGGGGCCCCCTCCTACAATGAGCAGTTCTTC. Residues: CSASARGGAPSYNEQFF.

The CDR3, as DNA: TGTGCCAGCAGCCAAGCCAGGGAGGGGAATTCACCCCTCCACTTT. Translation gives CASSQAREGNSPLHF. This chain links TRBV3-1 (or the pseudogene TRBV3-2) with TRBJ1-6; weak D call: TRBD1 (5 bases). CDR1 and CDR2 (germline): LGHDT, YNNKEL (reference sequence). Trimming removed 1 base from V and 7 bases from J, with 11 bases in between. The CDR3 length is 15 residues.

This chain links TRBV11-2 with TRBJ1-6; D not resolved. Trimming stripped 0 bases from V and 6 bases from J, with 9 bases between. Per germline, CDR1 SGHAT and CDR2 FQNNGV. The CDR3 is 15 residues long. The CDR3 loop reads CASSLDPQVNSPLHF. Written as DNA, the CDR3 is TGTGCCAGCAGCTTAGATCCACAAGTTAATTCACCCCTCCACTTT.

This clone was recorded only once. The V gene is TRBV5-1, the J gene TRBJ2-3, with TRBD1 as a possible D gene (6 bases). V lost 4 bases and J 2 bases, leaving 20 bases between the germline ends. Germline-derived CDR1 and CDR2 are SGHRS and YFSETQ. The CDR3 runs 17 residues. This CDR3 is CASSETRDTSYTDTQYF. In nucleotides, the CDR3 is TGCGCCAGCAGCGAAACCCGGGACACATCATACACAGATACGCAGTATTTT.

This chain links TRBV19 with TRBJ1-6; D ambiguous. The V gene lost 5 bases and the J gene lost 4 bases, with 6 bases spanning the gap. CDR1 LNHDA and CDR2 SQIVND come from the germline V gene (reference sequence). The CDR3 is made up of 13 amino acids. The CDR3 nucleotides read TGTGCCAGTAGTCCCCAATATAATTCACCCCTCCACTTT. It specifies CASSPQYNSPLHF.

This clone was counted a single time. The CDR3, as DNA: TGTGCCATCAGGACAGCGGGCTGGACTGAAGCTTTCTTT. This gives the protein CAIRTAGWTEAFF. The chain links TRBV10-3 to TRBJ1-1; tentatively, D is TRBD1 (5 bases). CDR3 size: 13 residues. CDR1 is ENHRY, CDR2 SYGVKD, per germline. Trimming removed 6 bases at V and 5 bases at J, with 13 bases between.

V is TRBV5-1 and J is TRBJ2-7; D remains unclear. The germline V gene encodes CDR1 SGHRS and CDR2 YFSETQ. Trimming took 0 bases from V and 0 from J, leaving 16 bases between them. The length of the CDR3 is 17 residues. Here the CDR3 reads CASSLGYLQTSSYEQYF. The CDR3 nucleotides read TGCGCCAGCAGCTTGGGATATTTACAGACGAGCTCCTACGAGCAGTACTTC.

This chain links TRBV29-1 with TRBJ1-4, with a tentative D call TRBD1 (5 bases). CDR1 SQVTM and CDR2 ANQGSEA come from the germline V gene. This CDR3 is built from 13 residues. Trimming shortened V by 4 bases and J by 5 bases, and 11 bases separated the two germline ends. The DNA for the CDR3 is TGCAGCGTTGCTCGGGGGACCAATGAAAAACTGTTTTTT. This translates into CSVARGTNEKLFF.

CDR3 in DNA: TGCGCCAGCAGCTTGGGGGGGCCGGATGAGCAGTTCTTC. The encoded protein is CASSLGGPDEQFF. The chain has TRBV5-1 and TRBJ2-1, with D possibly matching TRBD1 (6 bases). The germline V gene has CDR1 SGHRS and CDR2 YFSETQ. The ends were cut back, 0 bases at V and 8 bases at J, with 9 bases in the middle. This CDR3 comprises 13 residues.

The chain links TRBV7-9 to TRBJ1-2, with D tentatively TRBD1 (5 bases). CDR3 length: 13 residues. Deletions cut 4 bases from V and 8 bases from J, with 14 bases between. Germline CDR1 SEHNR, CDR2 FQNEAQ (reference sequence). The CDR3: CASSSWGEEGYTF. The DNA of the CDR3 is TGTGCCAGCAGCTCATGGGGGGAGGAGGGCTACACCTTC.

The chain is built from TRBV30 and TRBJ1-1; the D gene is possibly TRBD1 (5 bases). Germline V CDR1 and CDR2: GTSNPN, SVGIG (reference sequence). Trimming stripped 2 bases from V and 0 bases from J, with 16 bases between. This CDR3 comprises 16 residues. CDR3 in amino acids: CAWSLGGTTVNTEAFF. CDR3 DNA sequence: TGTGCCTGGAGTTTAGGCGGGACCACCGTGAACACTGAAGCTTTCTTT.

Details on this clone: The identical CDR3 is also encoded by other nucleotide sequences in the sample. The chain is built from TRBV10-3 and TRBJ1-2; no firm D call. Trimming stripped 0 bases from V and 3 bases from J, with 5 bases between. The germline gives CDR1 ENHRY, CDR2 SYGVKD. The CDR3 is made up of 13 amino acids. The CDR3 nucleotides are TGTGCCATCAGTGAGTCGTCCGACTATGGCTACACCTTC. Translated: CAISESSDYGYTF.

The gene calls are TRBV4-1 and TRBJ2-7; no definite D call. The length of the CDR3 is 14 residues. The germline gives CDR1 MGHRA, CDR2 YSYEKL. V dropped 0 bases and J dropped 3 bases, with 9 bases sitting between them. CDR3 coding DNA: TGCGCCAGCAGCCAAGAGAACGGTTACTACGAGCAGTACTTC. It encodes CASSQENGYYEQYF.

The J gene is TRBJ1-1, the V gene TRBV7-9; D ambiguous. V lost 5 bases and J lost 4, with 8 bases in between. Germline-derived CDR1 and CDR2 are SEHNR and FQNEAQ (reference sequence). This CDR3 spans 12 amino acids. The CDR3 sequence is CASSPRFTEAFF. For the CDR3, the DNA is TGTGCCAGCAGCCCCAGATTCACTGAAGCTTTCTTT.

The chain links TRBV11-2 to TRBJ2-5; 8 nucleotides agree with TRBD2. The CDR3 contains 18 residues. Germline values: CDR1 SGHAT, CDR2 FQNNGV. V lost 1 base to trimming and J lost 3 bases; unmatched junction nucleotides: 13. The CDR3 here is CASSLVFYGGVSKETQYF. The CDR3 DNA sequence: TGTGCCAGCAGCTTAGTGTTCTACGGGGGGGTCTCTAAAGAGACCCAGTACTTC. The entire variable domain, with the rest obtained from reference TRBV11-2 and TRBJ2-5, is as follows: EAGVAQSPRYKIIEKRQSVAFWCNPISGHATLYWYQQILGQGPKLLIQFQNNGVVDDSQLPKDRFSAERLKGVDSTLKIQPAKLEDSAVYLCASSLVFYGGVSKETQYFGPGTRLLVL.

This clone was detected only once. The chain joins TRBV2 to TRBJ1-6, with 8 bases identical to TRBD1. The V and J ends lost 5 bases and 7 bases, in that order; junction bases with no gene match: 10. Germline CDR1 and CDR2: SNHLY and FYNNEI. The CDR3 covers 16 residues. This chain's CDR3 is CASSLDRTGTNSPLHF. CDR3 sequence (DNA): TGTGCCAGCAGTCTCGACCGGACAGGGACAAATTCACCCCTCCACTTT.

This chain uses TRBV2 with TRBJ2-5; D might be TRBD1 (6 bases). V dropped 7 bases and J dropped 4 bases, with 19 bases sitting between them. This CDR3 contains 15 residues. CDR1 and CDR2 (germline): SNHLY, FYNNEI. As DNA, the CDR3 is TGTGCCAGCAATATGCCTGGCAGGGGAGCAGAGACCCAGTACTTC. As protein: CASNMPGRGAETQYF.

The chain uses TRBV18 and TRBJ2-6, with no clear D. The CDR3 runs 13 residues. CDR1 and CDR2 (germline): KGHSH, LQKENI. Trimming left V 6 bases short and J 4 bases short, with 7 bases between. DNA of the CDR3: TGTGCCAGCTCCCCCGCGGGGGCCAACGTCCTGACTTTC. Translation gives CASSPAGANVLTF.

V gene TRBV6-5 combines with J gene TRBJ2-2; 9 nucleotides align to TRBD1. Germline loops: CDR1 MNHEY, CDR2 SVGAGI. This CDR3 is built from 16 residues. Trimming took 0 bases from V and 7 from J; bases not matched to a gene: 6. CDR3 sequence reads: CASSYSKTGGVGELFF. The CDR3 DNA reads as TGTGCCAGCAGTTACTCTAAGACAGGGGGTGTCGGGGAGCTGTTTTTT.

The CDR3 DNA follows: TGTGCCAGCAGTCCGGACTTATATGGCTACACCTTC. Protein product: CASSPDLYGYTF. V and J are TRBV27 and TRBJ1-2; D gene uncertain. Germline V CDR1 and CDR2: MNHEY, SMNVEV (reference sequence). V was trimmed by 5 bases and J by 5 bases, leaving 9 bases between them. The CDR3 spans 12 residues.

The V and J genes are TRBV30 and TRBJ2-3, with no clear D. This CDR3 has 13 residues. Deletions cut 2 bases from V and 5 bases from J, with 11 bases between. The V gene's germline CDR1 is GTSNPN and CDR2 SVGIG (reference sequence). In DNA, the CDR3 is TGTGCCTGGAGTCAGGAACACCGAGATACGCAGTATTTT. This gives the protein CAWSQEHRDTQYF.

The V call is TRBV29-1, the J call TRBJ2-7; D might be TRBD1 or TRBD2, each matching 7 bases. V lost 7 bases and J lost 5, with 12 bases in between. The CDR3 loop spans 11 amino acids. Per germline, CDR1 SQVTM and CDR2 ANQGSEA. The DNA of the CDR3 is TGCAGCGCAGGGGGGGGTAACGAGCAGTACTTC. It translates to CSAGGGNEQYF.

The chain couples TRBV24-1 to TRBJ1-2; D is perhaps TRBD1 (6 bases). Per germline, CDR1 KGHDR and CDR2 SFDVKD. V was cut by 9 bases and J by 4 bases, with 17 bases left in between. The CDR3 spans 14 residues. The CDR3 is CATSPRTASYGYTF. In nucleotides, the CDR3 is TGTGCCACCTCCCCCCGGACAGCGTCCTATGGCTACACCTTC.

The V call is TRBV30, the J call TRBJ2-1; 7 bases agree with TRBD2. Germline V gene sequence: CDR1 GTSNPN, CDR2 SVGIG (reference sequence). This CDR3 spans 14 amino acids. Germline trimming cut 4 bases from V and 9 bases from J; bases unmatched to any gene: 12. CDR3 residues: CAWKASGGLGEQFF. CDR3 nucleotides: TGTGCCTGGAAAGCTAGCGGTGGTTTGGGTGAGCAGTTCTTC. The complete variable domain, with remaining parts taken from reference TRBV30 and TRBJ2-1, reads SQTIHQWPATLVQPVGSPLSLECTVEGTSNPNLYWYRQAAGRGLQLLFYSVGIGQISSEVPQNLSASRPQDRQFILSSKKLLLSDSGFYLCAWKASGGLGEQFFGPGTRLTVL.

The rearrangement joins TRBV27 to TRBJ2-7, with 7 positions matching TRBD1. Germline V gene sequence: CDR1 MNHEY, CDR2 SMNVEV (reference sequence). This CDR3 is 14 amino acids long. With V trimmed by 4 bases and J by 4 bases, 7 bases remained unmatched. DNA of the CDR3: TGTGCCAGCAGTTCACAGGGGCATGGGTACGAGCAGTACTTC. Its protein is CASSSQGHGYEQYF.